The entry below describes one TCR beta chain. What it recognizes is unknown. The data derive from a study of cytomegalovirus exposure and HLA in healthy donors. Whole-study context: Unique TCRs numbering around 80 million, obtained from HLA-typed donors, made up an early data release. Study-level findings and limits: A later look showed TCR association rates differing by HLA locus, highest for DRB1 and lowest for HLA-C. Several of the most significant clusters appeared linked to common viral pathogens, based on a later analysis.

Trimming left V 0 bases short and J 0 bases short, with 15 bases between. This CDR3 is 18 amino acids long. Per germline, CDR1 ENHRY and CDR2 SYGVKD. The PCR had 60 Vbeta and 13 Jbeta primers. In the authors' workflow: In a later analysis, about 11 million of 75 million to 90 million unique beta chains occurred in at least two donors. Repertoires were generated with immunoSEQ multiplex PCR, while TCRdb's copy carries only in-frame clones and drops some. The V and J calls and clone size come from that table; D and trimming were worked out from the DNA. The data show roughly 100,000 clones, roughly three quarters seen once.

The chain employs TRBV10-3 and TRBJ2-4, with TRBD2 as a possible D gene (6 bases). Material: PBMCs. This clonotype originated in a male donor in good health and CMV-seropositive. The CDR3 protein is CAISESGQAGLAKNIQYF. In nucleotides, the CDR3 is TGTGCCATCAGTGAGTCGGGGCAGGCGGGACTAGCCAAAAACATTCAGTACTTC.